The 6 T cell receptor beta chains given below trace back to one sample, sequenced in a study of identical twins. One entry per CDR3 protein, called by TCRdb with MiXCR from the 5' RACE reads. The data show approximately 300,000 distinct CDR3 sequences, over 8.5% seen once. The data were also submitted as part of a second study, on yellow fever vaccine responses in identical twins.

The specimen sequenced was CD8+ T cells sorted from blood. The source of these receptors is a woman between 18 and 30 years old in good health.

This clonotype was seen ten or more times. The chain combines TRBV5-1 with TRBJ2-1; a weak D match, TRBD2 (6 bases). The CDR3 has 14 residues. Trimming cost V 3 bases and J 5 bases, with 12 bases left between them. CDR1 and CDR2 from the germline V gene are SGHRS and YFSETQ. CDR3 region: CASSWRDLDNEQFF. For the CDR3, the DNA is TGCGCCAGCAGCTGGCGGGATCTCGACAATGAGCAGTTCTTC. Full variable domain (rest looked up from reference TRBV5-1 and TRBJ2-1): KAGVTQTPRYLIKTRGQQVTLSCSPISGHRSVSWYQQTPGQGLQFLFEYFSETQRNKGNFPGRFSGRQFSNSRSEMNVSTLELGDSALYLCASSWRDLDNEQFFGPGTRLTVL.

The V and J genes are TRBV5-6 and TRBJ2-6; D is possibly TRBD1 or TRBD2 (6 bases each). Trimming left V 3 bases short and J 4 bases short, with 14 bases between. This CDR3 region has 16 residues. The V gene's germline CDR1 is SGHDT and CDR2 YYEEEE. The CDR3 nucleotides are TGTGCCAGCAGCTCGGCCCGGGGGCGGGGGGCCAACGTCCTGACTTTC. Amino acid sequence: CASSSARGRGANVLTF.

The table lists this clonotype with a few counts. This chain connects TRBV19 to TRBJ2-1; D is perhaps TRBD2 (6 bases). V lost 7 bases to trimming and J lost 10 bases, with 20 bases between them. This CDR3 is 14 amino acids long. Germline assignment: CDR1 LNHDA and CDR2 SQIVND (reference sequence). CDR3 DNA: TGTGCCAGTATTCAGCGGGTGGGGATCATGGAGCAGTTCTTC. Protein product: CASIQRVGIMEQFF.

Many counts were recorded for this clonotype. J is TRBJ2-7 and V is TRBV20-1; 12 nucleotides align to TRBD2. Looked up from germline, CDR1 is DFQATT and CDR2 is SNEGSKA (reference sequence). This CDR3 has 13 residues. J was trimmed by 2 bases and V by 6 bases; bases with no gene match: 2. The CDR3 DNA is TGCAGTGCACGACTAGCGGGGGCCTACGAGCAGTACTTC. This translates into CSARLAGAYEQYF.

This clonotype was recorded many times. This chain uses TRBV24-1 with TRBJ1-5; D call uncertain. V lost 3 bases and J 7 bases, leaving 12 bases between the germline ends. This CDR3 region has 14 residues. Germline values: CDR1 KGHDR, CDR2 SFDVKD. For the CDR3, the DNA is TGTGCCACCAGTGATGTGACAAGAGACCAGCCCCAGCATTTT. This sequence encodes CATSDVTRDQPQHF.

The rearrangement uses TRBV4-1 and TRBJ2-7, with TRBD1 as a possible D gene (6 bases). From germline, CDR1 is MGHRA and CDR2 YSYEKL. The CDR3 has 14 residues. V shed 5 bases and J shed 2 bases, with 13 bases lying between them. CDR3 in amino acids: CASSSTQGTYEQYF. The DNA for the CDR3 is TGCGCCAGCAGCTCAACTCAGGGGACCTACGAGCAGTACTTC.